One T cell receptor beta chain is described in this entry. This clone showed up just once. No antigen is known for it. No base-level quality is on record; no much larger clone is a single base apart. The data originate from a study of T cell responses to AZD1222 COVID-19 vaccine (dated by TCRdb to the early 2020s). About the study as a whole: AZD1222 recipients whose second dose came at about 4 weeks and those whose second dose came at about 12 weeks were combined into one group, since spike-specific TCR depth and breadth did not differ between the two schedules. A total of approximately 240 trial participants underwent TCR sequencing, of whom some 210 received two doses of AZD1222 and some 26 received two doses of the MenACWY control vaccine. Trial participants were enrolled into age subgroups of 18-55, 56-69 and 70-plus years, which contained approximately 150, 28 and 58 TCR-sequenced participants, respectively.

The time point tag for this specimen amounts to: baseline before first vaccination. Vaccinee samples came from UK trials COV001 and COV002, including a single-blind randomized controlled phase 2/3 trial of AZD1222 (ChAdOx1 nCoV-19) in healthy adults. For TCRbeta chain sequencing, PBMC samples were collected from trial participants at day 0 and at day 28 after the second dose. The CDR3 regions of human TCRbeta chains were analyzed by immunosequencing. The study's processing was this. TCRs in the repertoires were matched against a reference library of SARS-CoV-2-specific TCRs that had been generated with the MIRA antigen-specificity platform. Breadth was defined as the fraction of unique TCRs that were SARS-CoV-2-associated. Depth was defined as the fraction of total T cells that were SARS-CoV-2-associated. Using the MIRA data, each spike-specific TCR was assigned both to the spike region to which the TCR was reactive and to a CD4 or CD8 class. Log10-transformed breadth and depth values were compared by one-way ANOVA with Sidak's multiple comparisons tests. TCRdb limited this immuneACCESS table to in-frame rearrangements with V and J called. A share of clones is missing; checked studies link under half to unresolved V genes, and the rest is unexplained. V and J calls plus clone size are reproduced from that table; the DNA served to infer D and trimming. In this sample the table shows under 120,000 clones, around 90% of which occur a single time. The ten largest clones capture 1.2% of the sample.

Overall study results and their limits: Most participants were white British and females outnumbered males, and the authors suggested that clonal diversity may have been underestimated. The 56-69-year group was small, and its depth increase did not reach significance, likely because of low power. Only 5 to 7 AZD1222 recipients were SARS-CoV-2 seropositive at baseline, limiting conclusions about previously exposed vaccinees. Epitopes outside the regions mutated in the B.1.351 and B.1.1.7 variants were reportedly recognized by nearly half of the unique spike-specific TCRs. No day 14 peak-response samples were available, so repertoires were characterized only after the peak T cell response. A significant rise in spike-specific TCR breadth and depth was observed after two AZD1222 doses relative to day 0 and relative to MenACWY recipients. The vaccine-associated CD4 TCRs covered the entire spike protein, and the dominant responses fell in regions 160-218 and 743-854.

The germline V gene (reference sequence) supplies CDR1 SEHNR and CDR2 FQNEAQ. V is pared back by 3 bases and J by 2 bases, with 16 bases lying between the germline termini. The CDR3, cysteine through phenylalanine, is 16 amino acids long. The only DNA kept is the CDR3, 48 bases in frame from the first base. The source was peripheral blood, collected on day 0 of AZD1222 vaccination. In this chain, TRBV7-9 is recombined with TRBJ2-5; TRBD2 is a weak D gene call, 6 bases matching. This TCR came from an adult in good health. This receptor has the CDR3 CASSFLETRNQETQYF. The sequenced DNA is TGTGCCAGCAGCTTCCTCGAGACTAGAAATCAAGAGACCCAGTACTTC.